Listed below are T cell receptor beta chains from one sample, sequenced in a study of OX40 agonist ivuxolimab in advanced cancers. Method: immunoSEQ multiplex PCR; TCRdb's copy keeps in-frame clones and lacks some. This sample yields tens of thousands of clones, of which approximately 90% are seen a single time; roughly 21% belongs to the top ten. The sample here was CD4+ or CD8+ T cells sorted from blood, taken in a trial of the OX40 agonist ivuxolimab. These receptors originate from an adult with an advanced solid tumor such as melanoma, head and neck, liver or kidney cancer. Each CDR3 is given with its conserved first and last residue.

CDR3aa: CASSVVGSQETQYF
j_gene: TRBJ2-5
v_gene: TRBV9

CDR3aa: CASSRDRGWDTEAFF
j_gene: TRBJ1-1
v_gene: TRBV28

CDR3aa: CASSLVVGPTEAFF
j_gene: TRBJ1-1
v_gene: TRBV7-8

CDR3aa: CASSIGFQGALPYEQYF
j_gene: TRBJ2-7
v_gene: TRBV27

CDR3aa: CASSYGDTEAFF
j_gene: TRBJ1-1
v_gene: TRBV6-5

CDR3aa: CASTNRGDTQYF
j_gene: TRBJ2-3
v_gene: TRBV5-1

CDR3aa: CASSQSPGAGISYEQYF
j_gene: TRBJ2-7
v_gene: TRBV4-1

CDR3aa: CASSIRTGAYGYTF
j_gene: TRBJ1-2
v_gene: TRBV5-5

CDR3aa: CASSQDTRGTDTQYF
j_gene: TRBJ2-3
v_gene: TRBV4-2

CDR3aa: CASSSTEGVDTEAFF
j_gene: TRBJ1-1
v_gene: TRBV5-5

CDR3aa: CASSDRGVGETQYF
j_gene: TRBJ2-5
v_gene: TRBV9

CDR3aa: CASSLSGDSSYEQYF
j_gene: TRBJ2-7
v_gene: TRBV28

CDR3aa: CASSLGNTEAFF
j_gene: TRBJ1-1
v_gene: TRBV13

CDR3aa: CASTEDRAPGNTIYF
j_gene: TRBJ1-3
v_gene: TRBV7-7

CDR3aa: CASSPTPGGADTQYF
j_gene: TRBJ2-3
v_gene: TRBV13

CDR3aa: CASSFWGPLGGPRETQYF
j_gene: TRBJ2-5
v_gene: TRBV27

CDR3aa: CATSIDRYSNQPQHF
j_gene: TRBJ1-5
v_gene: TRBV15

CDR3aa: CASSLSDGQETQYF
j_gene: TRBJ2-5
v_gene: TRBV7-3

CDR3aa: CASSQDPAELNYGYTF
j_gene: TRBJ1-2
v_gene: TRBV4-2

CDR3aa: CASTLRDRYTDTQYF
j_gene: TRBJ2-3
v_gene: TRBV7-9

CDR3aa: CASSYREGVNTEAFF
j_gene: TRBJ1-1
v_gene: TRBV6-5

CDR3aa: CASSYGTGDTEAFF
j_gene: TRBJ1-1
v_gene: TRBV7-8

CDR3aa: CASSFGSGEKLFF
j_gene: TRBJ1-4
v_gene: TRBV27

CDR3aa: CASSLRTGDQPQHF
j_gene: TRBJ1-5
v_gene: TRBV27

CDR3aa: CASSQGAGGPNYGYTF
j_gene: TRBJ1-2
v_gene: TRBV4-3

CDR3aa: CASSRGMALDYEQYF
j_gene: TRBJ2-7
v_gene: TRBV7-8

CDR3aa: CASSQDRALNTEAFF
j_gene: TRBJ1-1
v_gene: TRBV4-3

CDR3aa: CASSLDRGQPQHF
j_gene: TRBJ1-5
v_gene: TRBV7-2

CDR3aa: CASSLGSQMYEQYF
j_gene: TRBJ2-7
v_gene: TRBV27

CDR3aa: CASSPGRIHGYTF
j_gene: TRBJ1-2
v_gene: TRBV6-5

CDR3aa: CASSLSTRASEKLFF
j_gene: TRBJ1-4
v_gene: TRBV5-1

CDR3aa: CAIRSGHLDPYEQYF
j_gene: TRBJ2-7
v_gene: TRBV10-3

CDR3aa: CASSQVRESSGNTIYF
j_gene: TRBJ1-3
v_gene: TRBV4-2

CDR3aa: CASSDSGTPEEQFF
j_gene: TRBJ2-1
v_gene: TRBV2

CDR3aa: CASRGTTAYEQYF
j_gene: TRBJ2-7
v_gene: TRBV6-5

CDR3aa: CASRTVQETQYF
j_gene: TRBJ2-5
v_gene: TRBV6-5

CDR3aa: CASSLGQDSNQPQHF
j_gene: TRBJ1-5
v_gene: TRBV7-9

CDR3aa: CASSEVIGGNYGYTF
j_gene: TRBJ1-2
v_gene: TRBV2

CDR3aa: CASSSHDRVLTEQYF
j_gene: -
v_gene: TRBV5-4

CDR3aa: CASPLVDRAQFLYEQYF
j_gene: TRBJ2-7
v_gene: TRBV21-1

CDR3aa: CASSSIRENTEAFF
j_gene: TRBJ1-1
v_gene: TRBV28

CDR3aa: CASSRLKDTGYEQYF
j_gene: TRBJ2-7
v_gene: TRBV6-1

CDR3aa: CASSLDRDRNTIYF
j_gene: TRBJ1-3
v_gene: TRBV9

CDR3aa: CASSLTTGLPEAFF
j_gene: TRBJ1-1
v_gene: TRBV13

CDR3aa: CASSQVTALNTEAFF
j_gene: TRBJ1-1
v_gene: TRBV4-1

CDR3aa: CASSLAEMGAAPGNTIYF
j_gene: TRBJ1-3
v_gene: TRBV7-6

CDR3aa: CASSPLTYEQYF
j_gene: TRBJ2-7
v_gene: TRBV7-2

CDR3aa: CASSQARGRDEQYF
j_gene: TRBJ2-7
v_gene: TRBV27

CDR3aa: CASSLAGAGLNTEAFF
j_gene: TRBJ1-1
v_gene: TRBV5-4

CDR3aa: CASSSENEETQYF
j_gene: TRBJ2-5
v_gene: TRBV7-3